This TCR beta chain was captured by sequencing in a study of graft-versus-host responses after intestinal transplantation. The overall study: Every transplant recipient was induced with anti-thymocyte globulin, then maintained on tacrolimus and steroids for about three years.

Assay: immunoSEQ multiplex PCR; the TCRdb copy retains only in-frame clones and omits some. The sample lists some 9,900 clones, 80% to 95% occurring once. The germline V gene has CDR1 KGHSH and CDR2 LQKENI. The V end was cut by 6 bases, the J end by 5 bases, with 14 bases between. There are 14 residues in the CDR3. This material consisted of PBMCs, taken 40 to 45 days after intestinal transplantation. This chain uses TRBV18 with TRBJ1-5; D is unclear. The sequence came from a human patient who received an intestinal transplant, so some T cells may come from the graft donor. Written as DNA, the CDR3 is TGTGCCAGCTCGCCTACAACCCTCGATCAGCCCCAGCATTTT. Residues: CASSPTTLDQPQHF.